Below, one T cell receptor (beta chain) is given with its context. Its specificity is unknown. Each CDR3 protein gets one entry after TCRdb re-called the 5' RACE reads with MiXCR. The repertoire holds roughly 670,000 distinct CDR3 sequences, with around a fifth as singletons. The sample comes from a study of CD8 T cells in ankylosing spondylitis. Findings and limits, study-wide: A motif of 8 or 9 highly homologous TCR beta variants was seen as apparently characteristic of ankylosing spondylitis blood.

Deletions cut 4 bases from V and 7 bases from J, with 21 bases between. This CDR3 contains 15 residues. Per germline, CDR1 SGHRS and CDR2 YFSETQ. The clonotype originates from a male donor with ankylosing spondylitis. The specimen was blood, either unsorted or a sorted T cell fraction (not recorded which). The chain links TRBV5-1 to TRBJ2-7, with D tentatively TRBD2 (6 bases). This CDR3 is CASSTWLRDSLEQYF. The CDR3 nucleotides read TGCGCCAGCAGCACGTGGCTCCGGGACTCCCTGGAGCAGTACTTC.